This T cell receptor (beta chain) emerged from a study of blood T cell repertoires in COVID-19. Background on the study: PBMCs, B-cell-depleted T cells, or T cells were the source of the cDNA or gDNA that made up the material.

Assay used: immunoSEQ multiplex PCR; TCRdb lists only in-frame clones, some missing. Found here are approximately 180,000 clones, approximately 85% of them singletons; the top ten hold over 2.5%. Germline CDR1 SGHTA, CDR2 FQGNSA. The CDR3 contains 16 residues. V shed 5 bases and J 3 bases; nucleotides not matched to a gene: 8. The V call is TRBV7-2, the J call TRBJ2-7; 12 bases match TRBD2. The TCR was taken from a man in his 60s with acute or convalescent COVID-19. Specimen: peripheral blood. The CDR3 sequence is CASSPRLAGENYEQYF. As DNA, the CDR3 is TGTGCCAGCAGCCCGCGACTAGCGGGGGAAAACTACGAGCAGTACTTC.